This entry describes one T cell receptor (beta chain). Its antigen is undetermined. The source of the sample is a study of OX40 agonist ivuxolimab in advanced cancers. Background on the study: The eligibility criteria allowed prior anti-PD-1, anti-PD-L1 or anti-CTLA-4 therapy, and around 40% had some.

Study-wide results and limits: The expanded peripheral T cells' antigen specificity was not determined. People who partly responded at 0.1-3.0 mg/kg had some of the least clonal expansion seen. On average, CD8+ T cells showed a greater number of expanded clones than CD4+.

Clones were read by immunoSEQ multiplex PCR, and TCRdb kept only the in-frame ones, dropping some. The sample records 45,000 or so clones, around 87% being singletons. V shed 0 bases and J shed 3 bases, with 9 bases lying between them. The CDR3 loop spans 14 amino acids. Looked up from germline, CDR1 is LGHNA and CDR2 is YSLEER. This specimen was CD4+ or CD8+ T cells sorted from blood, taken in a trial of the OX40 agonist ivuxolimab. The chain combines TRBV4-3 with TRBJ2-7; a possible D gene is TRBD2 (6 bases). This sequence was found in an adult with an advanced solid tumor such as melanoma, head and neck, liver or kidney cancer. This CDR3 reads CASSQDFGGYEQYF. The CDR3 nucleotides read TGCGCCAGCAGCCAAGATTTCGGGGGCTACGAGCAGTACTTC.